This TCR beta chain was captured by sequencing in a study of Graves' ophthalmopathy and Graves' hyperthyroidism. Amplification of the TCR beta CDR3 regions used RNA transcripts (as template). Second-round multiplex PCR came after a first-round RT-PCR that employed HTBI primers. TCRdb re-called the multiplex PCR reads with MiXCR, one entry per CDR3 protein. The sample includes fewer than 400,000 distinct CDR3 sequences, approximately 16% of them seen just once. This clonotype showed up many times. The V and J ends lost 8 bases and 1 base, in that order; junction bases with no gene match: 2. Germline CDR1 ENHRY, CDR2 SYGVKD. The CDR3 runs to 14 residues.

Sample: peripheral blood. This chain connects TRBV10-3 to TRBJ2-2; 9 bases agree with TRBD1. This TCR was sampled from a woman younger than 35 with Graves' ophthalmopathy. CDR3 in DNA: TGTGCCATCGGGGACAGGGTGAACACCGGGGAGCTGTTTTTT. It specifies CAIGDRVNTGELFF.